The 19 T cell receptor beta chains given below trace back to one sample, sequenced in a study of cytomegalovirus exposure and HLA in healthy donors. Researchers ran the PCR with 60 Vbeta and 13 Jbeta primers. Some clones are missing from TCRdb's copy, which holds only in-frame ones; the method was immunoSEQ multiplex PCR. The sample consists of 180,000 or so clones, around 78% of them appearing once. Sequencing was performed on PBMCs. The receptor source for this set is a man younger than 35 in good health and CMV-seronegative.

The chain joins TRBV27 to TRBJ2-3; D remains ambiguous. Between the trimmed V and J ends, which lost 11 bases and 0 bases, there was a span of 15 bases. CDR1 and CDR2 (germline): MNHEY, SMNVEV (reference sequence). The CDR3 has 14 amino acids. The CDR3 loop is CAASAESSTDTQYF. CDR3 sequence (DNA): TGTGCCGCTTCGGCGGAATCTAGCACAGATACGCAGTATTTT.

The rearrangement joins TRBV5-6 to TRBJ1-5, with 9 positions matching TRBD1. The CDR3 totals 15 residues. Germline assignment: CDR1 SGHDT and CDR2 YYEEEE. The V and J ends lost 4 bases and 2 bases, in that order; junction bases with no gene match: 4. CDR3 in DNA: TGTGCCAGCAGCGTGGGACAGGGAGGCAATCAGCCCCAGCATTTT. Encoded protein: CASSVGQGGNQPQHF.

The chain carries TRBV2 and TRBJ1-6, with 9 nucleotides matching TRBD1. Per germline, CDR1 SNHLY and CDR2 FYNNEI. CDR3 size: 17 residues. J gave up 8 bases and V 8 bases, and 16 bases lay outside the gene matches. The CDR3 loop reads CASSIPRTGGIDSPLHF. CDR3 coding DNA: TGTGCCAGCTCAATTCCCCGAACAGGGGGCATCGATTCACCCCTCCACTTT.

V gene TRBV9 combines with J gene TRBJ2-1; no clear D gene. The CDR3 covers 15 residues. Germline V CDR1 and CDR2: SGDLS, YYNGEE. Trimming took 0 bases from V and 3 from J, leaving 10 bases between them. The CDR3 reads CASSVAPRGYNEQFF. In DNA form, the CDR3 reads TGTGCCAGCAGCGTAGCACCTCGAGGCTACAATGAGCAGTTCTTC. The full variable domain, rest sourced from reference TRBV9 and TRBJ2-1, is DSGVTQTPKHLITATGQRVTLRCSPRSGDLSVYWYQQSLDQGLQFLIQYYNGEERAKGNILERFSAQQFPDLHSELNLSSLELGDSALYFCASSVAPRGYNEQFFGPGTRLTVL.

The CDR3 region has the DNA TGTGCCAGCAGTGTGGGACAGGGGGCAGAGACCCAGTACTTC. Protein product: CASSVGQGAETQYF. The genes are TRBV6-1 and TRBJ2-5; 12 nucleotides match TRBD1. V shed 4 bases, J shed 4 bases, and the junction held 1 base outside the gene matches. Germline V gene sequence: CDR1 MNHNS, CDR2 SASEGT. The CDR3 consists of 14 residues.

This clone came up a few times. The DNA of the CDR3 is TGCGCCAGCAGCCAAGGACTAGCGGTTTACGAGCAGTACTTC. Amino acids: CASSQGLAVYEQYF. The chain couples TRBV4-1 to TRBJ2-7, with TRBD2 matching over 9 bases. J lost 4 bases, V lost 1 base, and 2 bases had no gene match. This CDR3 contains 14 residues. Germline CDR1 and CDR2: MGHRA and YSYEKL.

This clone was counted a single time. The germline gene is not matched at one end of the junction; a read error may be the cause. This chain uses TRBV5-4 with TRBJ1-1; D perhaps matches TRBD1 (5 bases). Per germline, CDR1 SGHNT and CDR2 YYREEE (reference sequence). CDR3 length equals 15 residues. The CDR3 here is CVSSYHGRGDTEAFF. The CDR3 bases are TGTGTCAGCAGCTACCACGGGAGGGGCGACACTGAAGCTTTCTTT.

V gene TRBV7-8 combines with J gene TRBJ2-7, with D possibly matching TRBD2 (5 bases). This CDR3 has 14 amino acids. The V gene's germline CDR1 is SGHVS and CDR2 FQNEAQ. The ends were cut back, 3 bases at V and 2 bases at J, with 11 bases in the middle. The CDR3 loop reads CASSFGRGAYEQYF. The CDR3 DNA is TGTGCCAGCAGCTTTGGACGGGGAGCCTACGAGCAGTACTTC.

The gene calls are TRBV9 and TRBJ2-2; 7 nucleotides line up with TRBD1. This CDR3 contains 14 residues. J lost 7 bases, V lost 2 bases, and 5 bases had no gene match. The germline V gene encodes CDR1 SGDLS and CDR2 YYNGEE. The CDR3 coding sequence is TGTGCCAGCAGCGTCACAGGGGCCTACGGGGAGCTGTTTTTT. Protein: CASSVTGAYGELFF.

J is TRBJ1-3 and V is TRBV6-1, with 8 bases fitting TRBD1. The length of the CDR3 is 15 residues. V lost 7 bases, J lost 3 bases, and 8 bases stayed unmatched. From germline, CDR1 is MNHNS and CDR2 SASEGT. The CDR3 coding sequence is TGTGCCAGCACTCGAACAGGGGGGTATGGAAACACCATATATTTT. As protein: CASTRTGGYGNTIYF.

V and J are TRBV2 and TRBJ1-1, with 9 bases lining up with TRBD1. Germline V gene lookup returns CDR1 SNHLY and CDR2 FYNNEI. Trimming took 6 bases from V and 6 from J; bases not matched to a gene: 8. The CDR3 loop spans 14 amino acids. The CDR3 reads CASSETGGSAEAFF. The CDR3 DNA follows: TGTGCCAGCAGCGAGACAGGGGGGTCCGCTGAAGCTTTCTTT. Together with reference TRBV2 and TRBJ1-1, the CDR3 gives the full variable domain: EPEVTQTPSHQVTQMGQEVILRCVPISNHLYFYWYRQILGQKVEFLVSFYNNEISEKSEIFDDQFSVERPDGSNFTLKIRSTKLEDSAMYFCASSETGGSAEAFFGQGTRLTVV.

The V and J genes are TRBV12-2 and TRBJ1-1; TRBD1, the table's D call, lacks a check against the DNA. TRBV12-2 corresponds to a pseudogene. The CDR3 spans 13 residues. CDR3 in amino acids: CASRKTGETEAFF. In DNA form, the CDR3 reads TGTGCAAGTCGGAAGACAGGGGAAACTGAAGCTTTCTTT.

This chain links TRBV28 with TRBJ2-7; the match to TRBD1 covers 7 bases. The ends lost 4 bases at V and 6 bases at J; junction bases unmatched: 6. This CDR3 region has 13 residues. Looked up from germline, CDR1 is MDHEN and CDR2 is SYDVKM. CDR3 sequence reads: CASSSSDRAEQYF. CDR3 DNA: TGTGCCAGCAGTTCCTCAGACAGGGCCGAGCAGTACTTC.

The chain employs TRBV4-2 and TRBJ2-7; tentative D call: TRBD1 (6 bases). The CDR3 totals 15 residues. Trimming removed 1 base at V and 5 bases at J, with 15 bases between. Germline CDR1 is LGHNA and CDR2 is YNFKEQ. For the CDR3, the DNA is TGTGCCAGCAGCCAAGGAGGGGGATCGCTCCACGAGCAGTACTTC. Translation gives CASSQGGGSLHEQYF.

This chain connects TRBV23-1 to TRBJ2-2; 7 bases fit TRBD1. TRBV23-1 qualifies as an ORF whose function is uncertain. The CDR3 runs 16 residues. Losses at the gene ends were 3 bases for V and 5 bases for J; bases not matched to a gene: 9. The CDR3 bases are TGCGCCAGCAGTCAGGTCGAGACAGGGAAGACCGGGGAGCTGTTTTTT. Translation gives CASSQVETGKTGELFF.

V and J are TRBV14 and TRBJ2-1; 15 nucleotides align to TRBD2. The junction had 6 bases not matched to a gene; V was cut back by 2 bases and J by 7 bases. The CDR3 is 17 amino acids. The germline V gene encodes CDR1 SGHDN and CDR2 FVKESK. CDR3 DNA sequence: TGTGCCAGCAGCCAAATCAGGACTAGCGGGGGGGCTAATGAGCAGTTCTTC. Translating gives CASSQIRTSGGANEQFF.

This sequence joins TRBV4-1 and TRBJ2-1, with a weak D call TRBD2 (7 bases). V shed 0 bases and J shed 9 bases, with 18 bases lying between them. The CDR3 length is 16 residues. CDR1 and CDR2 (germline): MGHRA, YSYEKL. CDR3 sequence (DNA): TGCGCCAGCAGCCAAGATCCGGGGGCGGGGGCGGGTGAGCAGTTCTTC. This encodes CASSQDPGAGAGEQFF.

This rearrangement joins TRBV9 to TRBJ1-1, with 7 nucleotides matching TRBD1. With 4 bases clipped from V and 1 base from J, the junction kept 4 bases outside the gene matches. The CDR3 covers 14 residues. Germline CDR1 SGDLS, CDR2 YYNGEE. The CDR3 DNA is TGTGCCAGCAGCAAGAACAGGGGGAACACTGAAGCTTTCTTT. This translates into CASSKNRGNTEAFF.

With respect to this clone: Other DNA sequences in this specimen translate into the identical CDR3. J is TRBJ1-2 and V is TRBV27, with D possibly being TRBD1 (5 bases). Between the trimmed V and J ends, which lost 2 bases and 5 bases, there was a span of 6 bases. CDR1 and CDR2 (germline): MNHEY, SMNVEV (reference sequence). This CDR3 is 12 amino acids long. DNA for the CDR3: TGTGCCAGCAGTTTAAGGGGATATGGCTACACCTTC. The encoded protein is CASSLRGYGYTF.